This passage covers 19 T cell receptor beta chains from one sample sequenced in a study of ipilimumab plus nivolumab after autologous stem cell transplantation listed by TCRdb under 2021. Library prep was done by the immunoSEQ multiplex PCR assay. Not all clones reach the TCRdb copy of this immuneACCESS table, which keeps in-frame sequences only. Checked studies attribute under half of the gap to unresolved V genes and leave the rest unexplained. This sample comprises some 45,000 clones, about 88% of them detected only once. The ten most abundant clones make up approximately 0.82% of the sample. The source material was PBMCs, sampled in a trial of ipilimumab plus nivolumab as post-transplant consolidation. These TCRs come from a male donor with multiple myeloma.

The V gene is TRBV10-3, the J gene TRBJ2-2, with TRBD1 identical over 9 bases. Trimming at V came to 2 bases and at J to 5 bases, leaving 6 bases not matched to a gene. The CDR3 consists of 16 residues. Germline V gives CDR1 ENHRY, CDR2 SYGVKD. CDR3 in DNA: TGTGCCATCAGTGAGCGGGGTGGGACAGGGACCGGGGAGCTGTTTTTT. Its protein is CAISERGGTGTGELFF.

The rearrangement links TRBV20-1 to TRBJ1-2, with a weak D call TRBD1 (5 bases). The germline gives CDR1 DFQATT, CDR2 SNEGSKA (reference sequence). CDR3 size: 11 residues. V was clipped by 2 bases and J by 5 bases, with 6 bases between them. The chain's CDR3 is CSARPGYGYTF. The CDR3 nucleotides are TGCAGTGCTAGACCAGGGTATGGCTACACCTTC.

The chain employs TRBV6-5 and TRBJ2-3; maybe TRBD1 (5 bases). The CDR3 spans 14 residues. V was cut by 6 bases and J by 2 bases, with 12 bases left in between. Looked up from germline, CDR1 is MNHEY and CDR2 is SVGAGI. The CDR3 coding sequence is TGTGCCAGCAGATTGGGCAGGGACACAGATACGCAGTATTTT. Translating it yields CASRLGRDTDTQYF.

This chain connects TRBV19 to TRBJ2-4; D ambiguous. This CDR3 is built from 17 residues. The germline V gene has CDR1 LNHDA and CDR2 SQIVND (reference sequence). Trimming cost V 6 bases and J 1 base, with 19 bases left between them. CDR3 residues: CASSPIRPTFAKNIQYF. The CDR3 DNA reads as TGTGCCAGTAGCCCGATTCGGCCCACCTTTGCCAAAAACATTCAGTACTTC.

This clone appeared a single time. The chain carries TRBV9 and TRBJ1-6; tentative D call: TRBD1 (5 bases). The ends were cut back, 0 bases at V and 7 bases at J, with 17 bases in the middle. The CDR3 has 17 amino acids. In germline, CDR1 is SGDLS, CDR2 YYNGEE. The CDR3 sequence is CASSVAGRVHPNSPLHF. The CDR3 nucleotides read TGTGCCAGCAGCGTAGCGGGCAGGGTTCATCCCAATTCACCCCTCCACTTT.

V usage is TRBV6-5 and J usage is TRBJ1-2; D is perhaps TRBD1 (5 bases). Germline loops: CDR1 MNHEY, CDR2 SVGAGI. The CDR3 is 13 amino acids. The ends were cut back, 5 bases at V and 7 bases at J, with 14 bases in the middle. The CDR3 DNA reads as TGTGCCAGCAGTCCAAGGGACTGGAGTGGCTACACCTTC. This sequence encodes CASSPRDWSGYTF.

The chain uses TRBV7-2 and TRBJ2-3, with 14 bases that match TRBD2. V lost 4 bases, J lost 1 base, and 1 base stayed unmatched. The CDR3 spans 16 residues. Germline-derived CDR1 and CDR2 are SGHTA and FQGNSA. The CDR3 reads CASSSGLAGGTDTQYF. For the CDR3, the DNA is TGTGCCAGCAGCTCGGGACTAGCGGGGGGCACAGATACGCAGTATTTT.

V gene TRBV27 combines with J gene TRBJ1-6; 8 bases agree with TRBD1. Germline loops: CDR1 MNHEY, CDR2 SMNVEV (reference sequence). Trimming at V came to 4 bases and at J to 5 bases, leaving 4 bases not matched to a gene. This CDR3 is 15 amino acids long. This chain's CDR3 is CASSSDRENNSPLHF. The CDR3 nucleotides read TGTGCCAGCAGTTCGGACAGGGAAAATAATTCACCCCTCCACTTT.

The rearrangement links TRBV7-2 to TRBJ2-1; D is undetermined. Per the germline V gene, CDR1 is SGHTA and CDR2 is FQGNSA. The CDR3 consists of 13 residues. The germline V and J ends were trimmed by 3 bases and 1 base, with 4 bases remaining between them. CDR3 residues: CASSLTSYNEQFF. Here the CDR3 DNA reads TGTGCCAGCAGCTTGACATCCTACAATGAGCAGTTCTTC.

To note about this clone: An end of the junction differs from the germline gene, which may be a read error. The V and J genes are TRBV7-7 and TRBJ2-3, with D perhaps being TRBD1 or TRBD2 (5 bases each). Per the germline V gene, CDR1 is SSHAT and CDR2 is FNYEAQ (reference sequence). The CDR3 loop spans 14 amino acids. CDR3 DNA sequence: TGTGCTAGCAGCTTAGGGGACCTCACAGATACGCAGTATTTT. This codes for CASSLGDLTDTQYF.

J is TRBJ2-7 and V is TRBV18, with D possibly TRBD1 on 5 matching bases. Germline-derived CDR1 and CDR2 are KGHSH and LQKENI. Trimming took off 2 bases at V and 0 bases at J, with 8 bases between the two ends. This CDR3 is 14 amino acids long. The CDR3 coding sequence is TGTGCCAGCTCACCAGTAGACAGCTCCTACGAGCAGTACTTC. Residues: CASSPVDSSYEQYF.

This chain links TRBV9 with TRBJ1-2; D uncertain. The V and J ends lost 0 bases and 9 bases respectively, with 27 bases between them. This CDR3 region has 18 residues. Germline CDR1 reads SGDLS; CDR2 reads YYNGEE. The chain's CDR3 is CASSVAGIQVGDLYSYTF. CDR3 bases: TGTGCCAGCAGCGTAGCCGGAATTCAGGTGGGAGACCTCTACAGCTACACCTTC.

This clone was observed a single time. The CDR3 DNA sequence: TGTGCCAGTAGTCCCCAGGGGAGCACTGAAGCTTTCTTT. As protein: CASSPQGSTEAFF. This sequence joins TRBV19 and TRBJ1-1; a possible D gene is TRBD1 (6 bases). V shed 5 bases and J shed 4 bases, with 11 bases lying between them. CDR3 size: 13 residues. Germline values: CDR1 LNHDA, CDR2 SQIVND (reference sequence).

This chain uses TRBV11-1 with TRBJ1-6; 7 bases match TRBD1. Trimming took 4 bases from V and 1 from J; bases not matched to a gene: 1. The CDR3 contains 15 residues. Germline lookup yields CDR1 SGHAT and CDR2 FQDESV (reference sequence). DNA of the CDR3: TGTGCCAGCAGCTCGGGACAGTCCTATAATTCACCCCTCCACTTT. Translated: CASSSGQSYNSPLHF.

This chain uses TRBV27 with TRBJ2-2; D call uncertain. CDR1 is MNHEY, CDR2 SMNVEV, per germline (reference sequence). Trimming removed 0 bases at V and 3 bases at J, with 5 bases between. CDR3 length: 14 residues. For the CDR3, the DNA is TGTGCCAGCAGTTTATCGCATTACACCGGGGAGCTGTTTTTT. Amino acid sequence: CASSLSHYTGELFF.

The chain couples TRBV7-3 to TRBJ2-2; no definite D call. The CDR3 sequence is 15 residues long. Trimming shortened V by 4 bases and J by 7 bases, and 16 bases separated the two germline ends. Germline loops: CDR1 SGHTA, CDR2 FQGTGA. The CDR3: CASSSAAKGIGELFF. The DNA for the CDR3 is TGTGCCAGCAGCTCCGCAGCAAAGGGTATCGGGGAGCTGTTTTTT.

The table lists this clone with a few counts. This rearrangement joins TRBV6-5 to TRBJ1-1; D is perhaps TRBD1 (6 bases). Looked up from germline, CDR1 is MNHEY and CDR2 is SVGAGI. V dropped 2 bases and J dropped 6 bases, with 7 bases sitting between them. The CDR3 runs to 12 residues. Here the CDR3 reads CASSYKGAEAFF. CDR3 DNA: TGTGCCAGCAGTTACAAGGGGGCTGAAGCTTTCTTT.

This clone was counted only a few times. For the CDR3, the DNA is TGCGCCAGCAGCCCCCGGATACTGACAGGGAGCCGGAGGACCCTCCACTTT. Translation: CASSPRILTGSRRTLHF. V usage is TRBV5-1 and J usage is TRBJ1-6; TRBD1 matches 7 bases. The J segment lost 14 bases and the V segment lost 4 bases, leaving 21 bases of the junction unmatched. The CDR3 loop spans 17 amino acids. Germline V gives CDR1 SGHRS, CDR2 YFSETQ.

This chain uses TRBV9 with TRBJ1-2; 9 bases agree with TRBD1. Unmatched junction bases numbered 13, after V lost 3 bases and J lost 4 bases. This CDR3 contains 17 residues. The V gene's germline CDR1 is SGDLS and CDR2 YYNGEE. The CDR3 reads CASSGTGVAEGGYGYTF. CDR3 sequence (DNA): TGTGCCAGCAGCGGGACAGGGGTCGCCGAGGGTGGCTATGGCTACACCTTC. The complete variable domain, with remaining parts taken from reference TRBV9 and TRBJ1-2, reads DSGVTQTPKHLITATGQRVTLRCSPRSGDLSVYWYQQSLDQGLQFLIQYYNGEERAKGNILERFSAQQFPDLHSELNLSSLELGDSALYFCASSGTGVAEGGYGYTFGSGTRLTVV.